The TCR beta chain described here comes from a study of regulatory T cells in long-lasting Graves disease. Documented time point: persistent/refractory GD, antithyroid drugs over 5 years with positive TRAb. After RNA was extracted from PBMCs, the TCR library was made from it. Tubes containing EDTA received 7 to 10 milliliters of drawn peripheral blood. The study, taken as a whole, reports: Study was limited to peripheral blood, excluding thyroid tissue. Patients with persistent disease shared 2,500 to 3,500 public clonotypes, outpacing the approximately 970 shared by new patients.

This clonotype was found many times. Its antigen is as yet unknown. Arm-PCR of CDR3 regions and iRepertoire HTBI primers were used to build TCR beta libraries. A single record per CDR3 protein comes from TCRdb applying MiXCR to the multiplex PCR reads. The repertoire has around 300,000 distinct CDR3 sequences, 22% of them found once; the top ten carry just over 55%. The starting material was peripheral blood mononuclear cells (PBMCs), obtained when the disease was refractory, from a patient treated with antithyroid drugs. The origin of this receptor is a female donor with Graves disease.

The DNA of the CDR3 is TGTGCCAGCAGCCCATCCGGCGTACTGGCCGAGCAGTACTTC. Protein: CASSPSGVLAEQYF. The V and J genes are TRBV7-9 and TRBJ2-7; D is unclear. The germline V gene encodes CDR1 SEHNR and CDR2 FQNEAQ (reference sequence). Trimming took off 5 bases at V and 6 bases at J, with 17 bases between the two ends. The CDR3 sequence is 14 residues long.